These 20 T cell receptor beta chains were sequenced from one sample in a study of blood T cells in healthy people across ages. A second PCR, run for about 7 to 11 cycles, used a sample-barcoded 5' primer plus a J-beta primer mix. TCRdb reprocessed the 5' RACE reads with MiXCR, giving one entry per CDR3 protein. The sample includes more than 650,000 distinct CDR3 sequences, 22% seen only once; the top ten take about 22%. The sample was blood. Receptors originate from a man aged 65-85 years in good health.

The chain links TRBV10-3 to TRBJ2-7; perhaps TRBD2 as D (6 bases). This CDR3 region has 14 residues. V lost 3 bases and J lost 0, with 9 bases in between. Germline V gene lookup returns CDR1 ENHRY and CDR2 SYGVKD. The CDR3 sequence: CAISDRGTSYEQYF. The CDR3 DNA follows: TGTGCCATCAGTGATCGGGGGACCTCCTACGAGCAGTACTTC.

This sequence joins TRBV5-1 and TRBJ1-6, with D maybe TRBD1 (6 bases). CDR3 length: 16 amino acids. The V and J ends lost 4 bases and 9 bases respectively, with 20 bases between them. Germline CDR1 is SGHRS and CDR2 is YFSETQ. CDR3 in amino acids: CASSPSGGTVGSPLHF. The CDR3 DNA reads TGCGCCAGCAGCCCCTCCGGGGGCACAGTAGGTTCACCCCTCCACTTT.

This rearrangement joins TRBV6-6 to TRBJ1-2; D remains ambiguous. The CDR3 spans 13 residues. Looked up from germline, CDR1 is MNHNY and CDR2 is SVGAGI (reference sequence). Trimming removed 8 bases at V and 2 bases at J, with 12 bases between. The CDR3 reads CASLMGKNYGYTF. CDR3 sequence (DNA): TGTGCCAGCCTGATGGGGAAGAACTATGGCTACACCTTC.

Note on this clonotype: Given a much more abundant clone one base away, this may be a read error. This chain links TRBV7-2 with TRBJ2-3; 7 nucleotides agree with TRBD1. The germline V gene encodes CDR1 SGHTA and CDR2 FQGNSA. Trimming removed 4 bases from V and 4 bases from J; junction bases left unmatched: 11. This CDR3 has 16 amino acids. This CDR3 reads CASSSTGILTADTQYF. The CDR3 region has the DNA TGTGCCAGCAGCTCGACAGGGATCCTTACCGCAGATACGCAGTATTTT.

Only a few counts were recorded for this clonotype. The chain carries TRBV5-1 and TRBJ1-3; D unclear. V lost 0 bases, J lost 0 bases, and 7 bases lay in between. Germline V gene lookup returns CDR1 SGHRS and CDR2 YFSETQ. CDR3 length equals 15 residues. Here the CDR3 reads CASSLGSSSGNTIYF. The DNA for the CDR3 is TGCGCCAGCAGCTTGGGGTCTTCCTCTGGAAACACCATATATTTT.

This clonotype has only a few counts. CDR3 sequence (DNA): TGTGCCAGCAGTTACGGAGAATATTCACCCCTCCACTTT. Encoded protein: CASSYGEYSPLHF. The rearrangement joins TRBV6-6 to TRBJ1-6; D not resolved. Germline V gene data show CDR1 as MNHNY and CDR2 as SVGAGI (reference sequence). The V and J ends lost 2 bases and 8 bases respectively, with 7 bases between them. The CDR3 is 13 residues long.

This chain joins TRBV5-1 and TRBJ2-1, with D tentatively TRBD2 (5 bases). The DNA end is a closer match to TRBJ2-7, so the J assignment may be wrong. Per the germline V gene, CDR1 is SGHRS and CDR2 is YFSETQ. The CDR3 has 15 amino acids. CDR3 coding DNA: TGCGCCAGCAGCAACCCGGACTTTGCGGCCTACGAGCAGTACTTC. Translation: CASSNPDFAAYEQYF.

The rearrangement uses TRBV20-1 and TRBJ1-5, with 8 bases identical to TRBD1. The CDR3 contains 17 residues. Germline trimming cut 3 bases from V and 0 bases from J; bases unmatched to any gene: 10. CDR1 DFQATT and CDR2 SNEGSKA come from the germline V gene (reference sequence). Written as DNA, the CDR3 is TGCAGTGCTAGGGTAGGGACAGGAGATTATAGCAATCAGCCCCAGCATTTT. Its translation: CSARVGTGDYSNQPQHF.

This clonotype was seen only a few times. The chain carries TRBV6-6 and TRBJ2-1; D perhaps matches TRBD2 (5 bases). The J call is doubtful: the DNA matches TRBJ2-7 better. The CDR3 covers 14 residues. The germline V gene encodes CDR1 MNHNY and CDR2 SVGAGI (reference sequence). This chain's CDR3 is CASGGPARPYEQYF. Here the CDR3 DNA reads TGTGCCAGCGGAGGCCCAGCCCGTCCCTACGAGCAGTACTTC.

The chain links TRBV12-3 or TRBV12-4 to TRBJ2-1; possibly TRBD2 for D (5 bases). The CDR3 covers 12 residues. Trimming took 6 bases from V and 10 from J, leaving 13 bases between them. The CDR3 loop reads CASRRLLAEQFF. The CDR3 DNA reads as TGTGCCAGCAGGAGACTATTAGCCGAGCAGTTCTTC.

This clonotype was seen more than once but under ten times. V usage is TRBV12-3 or TRBV12-4 and J usage is TRBJ2-1, with D uncertain. This CDR3 is built from 14 residues. Trimming stripped 6 bases from V and 4 bases from J, with 13 bases between. CDR3 region: CASRSTVRYNEQFF. Written as DNA, the CDR3 is TGTGCCAGCAGGTCCACGGTTCGTTACAATGAGCAGTTCTTC.

CDR3 in DNA: TGTGCCAGCAGTACCTCGGCGGGGAGCTCCTACGAGCAGTACTTC. This gives the protein CASSTSAGSSYEQYF. The chain joins TRBV2 to TRBJ2-7; D possibly corresponds to TRBD2 (6 bases). Deletions cut 5 bases from V and 0 bases from J, with 14 bases between. CDR1 and CDR2 from the germline V gene are SNHLY and FYNNEI. The CDR3 is 15 amino acids.

This clonotype came up many times. The chain recombines TRBV27 with TRBJ2-1; TRBD1 might be the D (6 bases). Germline V gives CDR1 MNHEY, CDR2 SMNVEV (reference sequence). The CDR3 is made up of 12 amino acids. V was pared by 8 bases and J by 6 bases, with 11 bases between. CDR3 bases: TGTGCCAGCGGGAGACAGGCCAATGAGCAGTTCTTC. Translation: CASGRQANEQFF.

This clonotype showed up just a few times. The rearrangement joins TRBV9 to TRBJ2-5, with a tentative D call TRBD2 (6 bases). The CDR3 is 15 amino acids. V lost 0 bases, J lost 4 bases, and 13 bases lay in between. CDR1 and CDR2 (germline): SGDLS, YYNGEE. The CDR3 coding sequence is TGTGCCAGCAGCGTAGATGAGGGTAGCGGAGAGACCCAGTACTTC. This codes for CASSVDEGSGETQYF.

The chain uses TRBV29-1 and TRBJ1-1, with D possibly TRBD1 on 6 matching bases. The germline gives CDR1 SQVTM, CDR2 ANQGSEA. The ends were cut back, 5 bases at V and 11 bases at J, with 18 bases in the middle. The CDR3 extends over 12 amino acids. CDR3 in DNA: TGCAGCGTTCGGGTAGGCAGGGGTCGCGCTTTCTTT. Translation gives CSVRVGRGRAFF.

This clonotype was detected only a few times. V usage is TRBV7-9 and J usage is TRBJ2-5; 9 positions agree with TRBD2. This CDR3 contains 14 residues. Germline lookup yields CDR1 SEHNR and CDR2 FQNEAQ (reference sequence). J lost 3 bases, V lost 4 bases, and 3 bases had no gene match. The CDR3 sequence: CASSSVAGEETQYF. DNA for the CDR3: TGTGCCAGCAGCTCCGTAGCGGGGGAAGAGACCCAGTACTTC.

This chain joins TRBV24-1 and TRBJ1-2; D gene unclear. Germline CDR1 and CDR2: KGHDR and SFDVKD. This CDR3 region has 13 residues. The germline V and J ends were trimmed by 5 bases and 3 bases, with 9 bases remaining between them. CDR3 sequence (DNA): TGTGCCACCAGTGGGTCTGCTTACTATGGCTACACCTTC. Its protein is CATSGSAYYGYTF.

This sequence joins TRBV7-9 and TRBJ1-2, with a possible D match to TRBD1 (5 bases). V was trimmed by 4 bases and J by 6 bases, leaving 15 bases between them. This CDR3 is built from 14 residues. Germline V lookup: CDR1 SEHNR, CDR2 FQNEAQ (reference sequence). CDR3 region: CASSSRVIMDGYTF. DNA of the CDR3: TGTGCCAGCAGCTCCAGGGTCATTATGGATGGCTACACCTTC.

The chain is built from TRBV29-1 and TRBJ2-2; a weak D match, TRBD2 (7 bases). Trimming took 1 base from V and 9 from J, leaving 18 bases between them. This CDR3 is 15 amino acids long. The germline V gene encodes CDR1 SQVTM and CDR2 ANQGSEA. The CDR3 spells CSVEGRGPVGRELFF. CDR3 sequence (DNA): TGCAGCGTTGAAGGGCGGGGGCCGGTTGGCCGGGAGCTGTTTTTT.

This chain uses TRBV14 with TRBJ2-7; D is unresolved. CDR1 is SGHDN and CDR2 is FVKESK in the germline V gene. The V end was cut by 6 bases, the J end by 2 bases, with 11 bases between. The CDR3 is 13 amino acids. CDR3: CASSITATYEQYF. The CDR3 nucleotides read TGTGCCAGCAGTATCACAGCCACCTACGAGCAGTACTTC.